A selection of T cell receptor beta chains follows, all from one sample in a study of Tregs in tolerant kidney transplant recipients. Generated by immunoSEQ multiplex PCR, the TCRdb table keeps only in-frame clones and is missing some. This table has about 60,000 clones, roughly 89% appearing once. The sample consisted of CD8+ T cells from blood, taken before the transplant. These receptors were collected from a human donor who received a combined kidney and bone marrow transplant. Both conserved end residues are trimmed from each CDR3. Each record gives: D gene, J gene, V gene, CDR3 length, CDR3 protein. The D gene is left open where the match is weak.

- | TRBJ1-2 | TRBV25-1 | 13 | ASSEYGGSIYGYT
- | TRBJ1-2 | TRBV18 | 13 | ASSPRVGRSYGYT
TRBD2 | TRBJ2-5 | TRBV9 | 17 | ASSVTGGIAGSGQETQY
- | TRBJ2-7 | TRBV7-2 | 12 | ASSLGLETYEQY
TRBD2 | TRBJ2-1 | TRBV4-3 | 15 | ASRAIGGEGLYNEQF
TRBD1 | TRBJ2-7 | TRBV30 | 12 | AWSTGTGSHEQY
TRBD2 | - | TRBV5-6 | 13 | ASSVAASGRYEQY
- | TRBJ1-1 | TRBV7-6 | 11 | ASSLSGETEAF
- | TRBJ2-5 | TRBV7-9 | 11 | ASSFGPQETQY
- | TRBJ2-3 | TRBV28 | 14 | ASNMLETSVTDTQY
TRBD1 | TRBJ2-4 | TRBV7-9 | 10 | ASSLGTGIQY
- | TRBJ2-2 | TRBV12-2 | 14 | ASRLAVTGLHRGAV
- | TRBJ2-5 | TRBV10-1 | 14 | ASSENLGTHQETQY
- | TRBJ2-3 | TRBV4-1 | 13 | ASSRRTEGTDTQY
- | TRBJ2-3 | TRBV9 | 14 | ASSVEGGAHTDTQY
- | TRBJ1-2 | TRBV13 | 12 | ASRLKGVIGGYT
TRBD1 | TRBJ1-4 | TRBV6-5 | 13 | ASSYSKGTGEKLF
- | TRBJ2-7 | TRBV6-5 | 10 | ASRQGPYEQY
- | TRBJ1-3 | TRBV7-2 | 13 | ASSLDLFLGNTIY
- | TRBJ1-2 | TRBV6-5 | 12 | ASSYGGQYYGYT
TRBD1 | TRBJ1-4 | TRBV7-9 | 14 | ASSTGTGEKYEKLF
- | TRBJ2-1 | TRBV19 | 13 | ASSPSGSSYNEQF
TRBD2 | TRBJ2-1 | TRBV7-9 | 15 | ASRDSGGAEGYNEQF
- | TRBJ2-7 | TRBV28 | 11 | ASSLFRNYEQY
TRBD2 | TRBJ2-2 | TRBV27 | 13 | ASSFSGGPTGELF
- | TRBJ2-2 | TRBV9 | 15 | ASSVGSGGGGTGELF
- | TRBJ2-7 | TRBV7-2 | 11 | ASSLVPRDEQY
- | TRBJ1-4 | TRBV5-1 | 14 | ASRPGLAIGNEKLF
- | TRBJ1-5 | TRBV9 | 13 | ASSVGVQDNQPQH
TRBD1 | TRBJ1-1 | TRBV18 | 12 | ASSLGQGITEAF
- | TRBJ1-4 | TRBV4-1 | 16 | ASSQDRLKLATNEKLF
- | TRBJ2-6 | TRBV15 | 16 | ATSRVGGGTSGANVLT
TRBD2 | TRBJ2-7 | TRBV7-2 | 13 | ASSLGTSALYEQY
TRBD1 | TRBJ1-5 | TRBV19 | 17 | ASSIRDRALRYSNQPQH
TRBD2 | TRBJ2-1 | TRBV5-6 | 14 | ASSLGLAGGLDEQF
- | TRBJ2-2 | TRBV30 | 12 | AWTHRVWTGELF
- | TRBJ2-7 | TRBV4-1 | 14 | ASSQVFPGQTYEQY
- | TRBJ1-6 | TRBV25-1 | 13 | ASRRRGLPYSPLH
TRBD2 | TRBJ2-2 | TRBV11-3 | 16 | ASSLDFELAGSTGELF
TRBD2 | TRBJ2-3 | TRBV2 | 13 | ASSGGRESTDTQY
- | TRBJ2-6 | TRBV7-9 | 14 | ASSPRFPSGANVLT
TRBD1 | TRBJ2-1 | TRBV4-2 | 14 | ASSQEAGGLDNEQF
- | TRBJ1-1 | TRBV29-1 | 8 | SVVFPEAF
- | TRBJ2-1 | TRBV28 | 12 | ATSEQGSENEQF
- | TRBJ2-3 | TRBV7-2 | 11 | ASSLASPDTQY
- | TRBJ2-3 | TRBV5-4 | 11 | ASGQRGTDTQY
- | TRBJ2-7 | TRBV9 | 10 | ASRGLDNEQY
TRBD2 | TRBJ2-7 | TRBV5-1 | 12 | ASSPLAGSYEQY
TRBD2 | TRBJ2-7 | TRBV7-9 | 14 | ASSSHLAGEIYEQY
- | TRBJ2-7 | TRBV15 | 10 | ATSALDYEQY
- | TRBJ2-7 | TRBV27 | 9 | ASKTDYEQY
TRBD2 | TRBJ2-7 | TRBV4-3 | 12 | ASSQTSESYEQY
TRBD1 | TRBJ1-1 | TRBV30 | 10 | AWSDRGTEAF
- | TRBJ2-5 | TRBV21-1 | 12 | ARPRVHHQETQY
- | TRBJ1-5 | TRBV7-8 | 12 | ASSLEARAQPQH
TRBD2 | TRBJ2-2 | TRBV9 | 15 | ASSDPLAGVFTGELF
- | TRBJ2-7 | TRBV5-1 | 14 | ASSVLFSGPSYEQY
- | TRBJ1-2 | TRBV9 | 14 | ASSVTPGDSLYGYT
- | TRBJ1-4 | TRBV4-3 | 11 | ASSQFRDEKLF
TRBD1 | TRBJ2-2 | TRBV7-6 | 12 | ASSGQGNSGELF